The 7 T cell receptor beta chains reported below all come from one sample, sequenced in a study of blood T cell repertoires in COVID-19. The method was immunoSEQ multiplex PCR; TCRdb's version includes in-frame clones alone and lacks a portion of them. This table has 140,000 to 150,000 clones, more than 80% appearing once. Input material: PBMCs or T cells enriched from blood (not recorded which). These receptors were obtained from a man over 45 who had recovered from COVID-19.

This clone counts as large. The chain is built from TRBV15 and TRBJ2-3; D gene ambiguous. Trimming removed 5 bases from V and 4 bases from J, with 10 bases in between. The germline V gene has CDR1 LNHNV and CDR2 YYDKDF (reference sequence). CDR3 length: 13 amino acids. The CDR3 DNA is TGTGCCACCAGCCCCCGAACTTCAGATACGCAGTATTTT. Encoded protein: CATSPRTSDTQYF.

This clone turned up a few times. The CDR3 is CASMRQPYGYTF. The CDR3 region has the DNA TGTGCCAGCATGAGACAACCCTATGGCTACACCTTC. J is TRBJ1-2 and V is TRBV28; D is undetermined. The CDR3 consists of 12 residues. Between the trimmed V and J ends, which lost 7 bases and 4 bases, there was a span of 10 bases. Germline V gene lookup returns CDR1 MDHEN and CDR2 SYDVKM.

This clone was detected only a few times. CDR3 sequence (DNA): TGTGCCAGCAGCCAATACGGGATGATATGGGATGGCTACACCTTC. Protein: CASSQYGMIWDGYTF. This chain connects TRBV3-1 (or the pseudogene TRBV3-2) to TRBJ1-2; unclear D gene. The CDR3 is 15 residues long. Germline V lookup: CDR1 LGHDT, CDR2 YNNKEL (reference sequence). V was cut by 2 bases and J by 6 bases, with 16 bases left in between.

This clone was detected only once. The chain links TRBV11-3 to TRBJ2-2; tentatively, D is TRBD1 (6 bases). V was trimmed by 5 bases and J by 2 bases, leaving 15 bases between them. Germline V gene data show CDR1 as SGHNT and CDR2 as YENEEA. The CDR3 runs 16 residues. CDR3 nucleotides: TGTGCCAGCAGCCCGGGGCAGGGGAGAAACACCGGGGAGCTGTTTTTT. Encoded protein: CASSPGQGRNTGELFF.

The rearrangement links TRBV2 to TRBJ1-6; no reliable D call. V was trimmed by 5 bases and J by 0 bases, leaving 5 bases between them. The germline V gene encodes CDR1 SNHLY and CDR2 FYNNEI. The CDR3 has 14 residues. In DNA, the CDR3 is TGTGCCAGCAGTATGAGCTCCTATAATTCACCCCTCCACTTT. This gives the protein CASSMSSYNSPLHF.

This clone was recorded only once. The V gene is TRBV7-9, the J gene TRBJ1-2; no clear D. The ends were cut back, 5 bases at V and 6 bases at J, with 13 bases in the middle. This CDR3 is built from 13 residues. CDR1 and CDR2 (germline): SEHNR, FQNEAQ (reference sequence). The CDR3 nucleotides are TGTGCCAGCAGCCCCCAAACAGTCGATGGCTACACCTTC. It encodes CASSPQTVDGYTF.

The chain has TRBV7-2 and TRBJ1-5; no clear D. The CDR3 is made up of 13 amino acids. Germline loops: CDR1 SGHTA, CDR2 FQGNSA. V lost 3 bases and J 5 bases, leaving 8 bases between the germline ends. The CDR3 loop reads CASSFQTDQPQHF. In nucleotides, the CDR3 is TGTGCCAGCAGCTTTCAAACGGATCAGCCCCAGCATTTT.